This is a list of T cell receptor beta chains from one sample in a study of metastatic and nonmetastatic thyroid tumors. MiXCR re-clonotyped the PCR reads for TCRdb. Of just over 30,000 clones in the sample, around 20% are singletons; the top ten hold 22%. The specimen sequenced was blood. The receptors originated from a female donor with papillary thyroid cancer or a benign thyroid nodule (not recorded which). Some clones in this sample may be carry-over from other donors' samples. Each CDR3 is given without its conserved first and last residue. The order of the fields is CDR3 protein, J gene, V gene, CDR3 length.

ASSPPLNSGNTIY | TRBJ1-3 | TRBV7-2 | 13
AIVDSPGTDTQY | TRBJ2-3 | TRBV10-3 | 12
ASSPLGQGAERRGYT | TRBJ1-2 | TRBV4-2 | 15
ASSLGRGSNEQF | TRBJ2-1 | TRBV11-3 | 12
ASSWGRNQPQH | TRBJ1-5 | TRBV27 | 11
ASTPPGGSYGYT | TRBJ1-2 | TRBV6-1 | 12
ASSVGGEQY | TRBJ2-7 | TRBV9 | 9
ASSLEGGPMVLETQY | TRBJ2-5 | TRBV2 | 15
ASSEDRGMNTEAF | TRBJ1-1 | TRBV6-4 | 13
ASSEGTRGTQY | TRBJ2-3 | TRBV7-2 | 11
ASSYTWAHSGNTIY | TRBJ1-3 | TRBV6-5 | 14
ASSFTRGPTGELF | TRBJ2-2 | TRBV5-1 | 13
ASSPGTVGGYT | TRBJ1-2 | TRBV12-3/TRBV12-4 | 11
ASSLRTSGWDEQF | TRBJ2-1 | TRBV11-1 | 13
ASSPTAVTGGSGNTIY | TRBJ1-3 | TRBV6-6 | 16
ASSYDLFGDTQY | TRBJ2-3 | TRBV6-5 | 12
ASRGMAANTGELF | TRBJ2-2 | TRBV2 | 13
ASATLSGSSETQY | TRBJ2-5 | TRBV2 | 13
ASSLVSPTGPLYHTGELF | TRBJ2-2 | TRBV5-1 | 18
SASPSGTDTQY | TRBJ2-3 | TRBV20-1 | 11
SAESVQLNEKLF | TRBJ1-4 | TRBV20-1 | 12
AGRSQAYGYT | TRBJ1-2 | TRBV7-9 | 10
ASSITGHRGDGYT | TRBJ1-2 | TRBV19 | 13
ASSSPSLTTNYGYT | TRBJ1-2 | TRBV19 | 14
ASSPSGQNTGELF | TRBJ2-2 | TRBV7-8 | 13
ASSPGGGDYNEQF | TRBJ2-1 | TRBV18 | 13
ASRVQTSGNTIY | TRBJ1-3 | TRBV2 | 12
SASPGSSYEQY | TRBJ2-7 | TRBV20-1 | 11
AIRNDRENAKLF | TRBJ1-4 | TRBV6-2/TRBV6-3 | 12
ASSALAGGDEQF | TRBJ2-1 | TRBV2 | 12
ASSPSLLEQY | TRBJ2-7 | TRBV11-2 | 10
ASSQVGTGNTEAF | TRBJ1-1 | TRBV14 | 13